The entry below describes one T cell receptor (beta chain). Its antigen is unidentified. One end of the junction fails to match germline, which may point to a read error. Individual cDNA molecules each received unique molecular identifiers attached to them. TCRdb reprocessed the 5' RACE reads via MiXCR and lists one record per CDR3 protein. The table lists 45,000 to 50,000 distinct CDR3 sequences, 5.5% to 6.5% of them singletons, with under 5% in the top ten. The data are from a study of early T cells in non-severe SARS-CoV-2 infection. The wider study: Bulk RNA taken from unsorted whole blood was sequenced, leaving chains unpaired.

Study findings and constraints: VDJdb-based annotation leaned toward anti-spike CD8 responses and missed private and CD4 specificities.

This CDR3 has 16 residues. CDR1 is SGHRS and CDR2 is YFSETQ in the germline V gene. The sequence was obtained from an adult who was a healthcare worker with PCR-confirmed SARS-CoV-2 infection or an uninfected control (not recorded which). This chain joins TRBV5-1 and TRBJ2-1, with D maybe TRBD1 (6 bases). Sample: whole blood. The CDR3: CVSRRDTSSSYNEQFF. The CDR3, as DNA: TGCGTCAGCCGTAGGGACACGAGTAGCTCCTACAATGAGCAGTTCTTC.